Listed below are T cell receptor beta chains from one sample, sequenced in a study of immune characterization of retroperitoneal liposarcoma. TCRdb recomputed calls from the PCR reads with MiXCR, one row per CDR3 protein. The sample has some 3,000 distinct CDR3 sequences, approximately 50% seen once; the top ten hold less than 55%. The sequencing input was tumor tissue. These receptors were collected from a male donor with retroperitoneal liposarcoma. Each CDR3 is given with its conserved first and last residue. The D gene is left open where the match is weak. Expanded clones get a size class; other rows say once, few or many, or leave the size out.

D gene: .; clone size: .; CDR3 length: 14; J gene: TRBJ2-5; V gene: TRBV7-2; CDR3 DNA: TGTGCCAGCAGCGCCCGGGAGAACGGAGAGACCCAGTACTTC; CDR3 protein: CASSARENGETQYF
D gene: TRBD2; clone size: .; CDR3 length: 14; J gene: TRBJ2-5; V gene: TRBV6-1; CDR3 DNA: TGTGCCAGCAAGGTTTCGGGGGGGCAAGAGACCCAGTACTTC; CDR3 protein: CASKVSGGQETQYF
D gene: TRBD1; clone size: medium-sized; CDR3 length: 16; J gene: TRBJ2-7; V gene: TRBV6-6; CDR3 DNA: TGTGCCAGCAGTTACTCCACCGGGACAGGAGGAGGCGAGCAGTACTTC; CDR3 protein: CASSYSTGTGGGEQYF
D gene: .; clone size: .; CDR3 length: 14; J gene: TRBJ2-7; V gene: TRBV12-3/TRBV12-4; CDR3 DNA: TGTGCCAGCAGTGCCCGACAGAGATCCTACGAGCAGTACTTC; CDR3 protein: CASSARQRSYEQYF
D gene: TRBD1; clone size: once; CDR3 length: 14; J gene: TRBJ2-7; V gene: TRBV6-6; CDR3 DNA: TGTGCCAGCAGTTACCAGGGACAGTACTACGAGCAGTACTTC; CDR3 protein: CASSYQGQYYEQYF
D gene: TRBD2; clone size: .; CDR3 length: 16; J gene: TRBJ2-2; V gene: TRBV6-5; CDR3 DNA: TGTGCCAGCAGTGTGGGTAGCGGGCGACCTTCCGGGGAGCTGTTTTTT; CDR3 protein: CASSVGSGRPSGELFF
D gene: TRBD1; clone size: once; CDR3 length: 14; J gene: TRBJ1-2; V gene: TRBV11-1; CDR3 DNA: TGTGCCAGCAGCTTAGGGGACAGTGCCTTTGGCTACACCTTC; CDR3 protein: CASSLGDSAFGYTF
D gene: .; clone size: few; CDR3 length: 13; J gene: TRBJ2-7; V gene: TRBV11-2; CDR3 DNA: TGTGCCAGCAGCTTGGGGATTGACTACGAGCAGTACTTC; CDR3 protein: CASSLGIDYEQYF
D gene: .; clone size: medium-sized; CDR3 length: 20; J gene: TRBJ2-7; V gene: TRBV10-2; CDR3 DNA: TGCGCCAGCAGGGAGCCTAACGGACTGGCCGATACTGGGCTCATGGGCGAGCAGTACTTC; CDR3 protein: CASREPNGLADTGLMGEQYF
D gene: TRBD1; clone size: .; CDR3 length: 12; J gene: TRBJ1-1; V gene: TRBV25-1; CDR3 DNA: TGTGCCAGCAGTGGGACAGGGGGCGACGCTTTCTTT; CDR3 protein: CASSGTGGDAFF
D gene: TRBD2; clone size: once; CDR3 length: 14; J gene: TRBJ2-1; V gene: TRBV11-2; CDR3 DNA: TGTGCCAGCAGCTTGACTAGCGGGACGAATGAGCAGTTCTTC; CDR3 protein: CASSLTSGTNEQFF
D gene: .; clone size: medium-sized; CDR3 length: 18; J gene: TRBJ2-7; V gene: TRBV12-3/TRBV12-4; CDR3 DNA: TGTGCCAGCAGTTTATTTATAGGGGTAGCGCTCAGCAACAATGAGCAGTACTTC; CDR3 protein: CASSLFIGVALSNNEQYF
D gene: .; clone size: medium-sized; CDR3 length: 14; J gene: TRBJ2-1; V gene: TRBV7-2; CDR3 DNA: TGTGCCAGCAGCTTGTCAGGGTGGTCCGAGACCCAGTTCTTC; CDR3 protein: CASSLSGWSETQFF
D gene: TRBD2; clone size: few; CDR3 length: 16; J gene: TRBJ2-1; V gene: TRBV6-1; CDR3 DNA: TGTGCCAGCAGTGCCACTACTAGCGGGGCCTACAATGAGCAGTTCTTC; CDR3 protein: CASSATTSGAYNEQFF
D gene: TRBD2; clone size: .; CDR3 length: 13; J gene: TRBJ2-5; V gene: TRBV12-3/TRBV12-4; CDR3 DNA: TGTGCCAGTATTAGCGGGGAAGAAGAGACCCAGTACTTC; CDR3 protein: CASISGEEETQYF
D gene: TRBD2; clone size: few; CDR3 length: 15; J gene: TRBJ2-3; V gene: TRBV6-1; CDR3 DNA: TGTGCCAGCAGGGGTGGAGCGGGAGCCACAGATACGCAGTATTTT; CDR3 protein: CASRGGAGATDTQYF
D gene: .; clone size: once; CDR3 length: 15; J gene: TRBJ1-1; V gene: TRBV6-2/TRBV6-3; CDR3 DNA: TGTGCCAGCAGTTACTCATTTAGGGGCAGTACTGAAGCTTTCTTT; CDR3 protein: CASSYSFRGSTEAFF
D gene: .; clone size: large; CDR3 length: 12; J gene: TRBJ2-7; V gene: TRBV6-1; CDR3 DNA: TGTGCCAGCAGTGAAGTAGGGGACGAGCAGTACTTC; CDR3 protein: CASSEVGDEQYF
D gene: .; clone size: .; CDR3 length: 12; J gene: TRBJ1-2; V gene: TRBV11-3; CDR3 DNA: TGTGCCAGCAGCTTAGAGGGGTATGGCTACACCTTC; CDR3 protein: CASSLEGYGYTF
D gene: .; clone size: .; CDR3 length: 14; J gene: TRBJ2-1; V gene: TRBV7-8; CDR3 DNA: TGTGCCAGCAGCCAACCAGGGGGGCCCTACGAGCAGTTCTTC; CDR3 protein: CASSQPGGPYEQFF
D gene: .; clone size: .; CDR3 length: 18; J gene: TRBJ2-3; V gene: TRBV12-3/TRBV12-4; CDR3 DNA: TGTGCCAGCAGTTTACCCCTGTGGGCAGGGGAAGGGACAGATACGCAGTATTTT; CDR3 protein: CASSLPLWAGEGTDTQYF
D gene: TRBD2; clone size: once; CDR3 length: 17; J gene: TRBJ2-3; V gene: TRBV6-1; CDR3 DNA: TGTGCCAGCAGTGAAGGTGGGGCGGGAGGGCCGAGGAATACGCAGTATTTT; CDR3 protein: CASSEGGAGGPRNTQYF
D gene: .; clone size: medium-sized; CDR3 length: 13; J gene: TRBJ2-3; V gene: TRBV12-3/TRBV12-4; CDR3 DNA: TGTGCCAGCAGTTATTTTGGGGCCGATACGCAGTATTTT; CDR3 protein: CASSYFGADTQYF
D gene: .; clone size: medium-sized; CDR3 length: 11; J gene: TRBJ2-1; V gene: TRBV7-2; CDR3 DNA: TGTGCCAGCAGCCAACTAGGCAACCAGTTCTTC; CDR3 protein: CASSQLGNQFF
D gene: TRBD2; clone size: once; CDR3 length: 14; J gene: TRBJ2-7; V gene: TRBV11-2; CDR3 DNA: TGTGCCAGCAGCCGAGCGGGGTTCTACAATGAGCAGTACTTC; CDR3 protein: CASSRAGFYNEQYF
D gene: .; clone size: .; CDR3 length: 10; J gene: TRBJ2-1; V gene: TRBV6-1; CDR3 DNA: TGTGCCAGCAGCCACGAGGCGCAGTTCTTC; CDR3 protein: CASSHEAQFF
D gene: TRBD1; clone size: few; CDR3 length: 14; J gene: TRBJ2-5; V gene: TRBV7-6; CDR3 DNA: TGTGCCAGCAGCATCACAGGGGCCCGGGAGACCCAGTACTTC; CDR3 protein: CASSITGARETQYF
D gene: TRBD2; clone size: few; CDR3 length: 13; J gene: TRBJ2-1; V gene: TRBV6-1; CDR3 DNA: TGTGCCAGCAGGCTAGCGGTGTGGAGTGAGCAGTTCTTC; CDR3 protein: CASRLAVWSEQFF
D gene: TRBD2; clone size: .; CDR3 length: 16; J gene: TRBJ2-1; V gene: TRBV7-2; CDR3 DNA: TGTGCCAGCAGCATTAGCGGGACGAGCTCCTACAATGAGCAGTTCTTC; CDR3 protein: CASSISGTSSYNEQFF
D gene: TRBD1; clone size: .; CDR3 length: 15; J gene: TRBJ2-7; V gene: TRBV6-6; CDR3 DNA: TGTGCCAGCAGTTACGGGACAGGGGGCTCCTACGAGCAGTACTTC; CDR3 protein: CASSYGTGGSYEQYF
D gene: TRBD1; clone size: medium-sized; CDR3 length: 14; J gene: TRBJ1-4; V gene: TRBV12-3/TRBV12-4; CDR3 DNA: TGTGCCAGCAGTTTTGGGACAGGGGGTAAAAAACTGTTTTTT; CDR3 protein: CASSFGTGGKKLFF
D gene: TRBD1; clone size: .; CDR3 length: 14; J gene: TRBJ2-5; V gene: TRBV6-1; CDR3 DNA: TGTGCCAGCAGTGAGGGGGACAGTAGGGAGACCCAGTACTTC; CDR3 protein: CASSEGDSRETQYF
D gene: .; clone size: medium-sized; CDR3 length: 14; J gene: TRBJ2-7; V gene: TRBV6-6; CDR3 DNA: TGTGCCAGCAGTTACTCGACGGGTCCCTACGAGCAGTACTTC; CDR3 protein: CASSYSTGPYEQYF
D gene: .; clone size: medium-sized; CDR3 length: 14; J gene: TRBJ2-1; V gene: TRBV7-8; CDR3 DNA: TGTGCCAGCGCGTTGACTAGGACCTACAATGAGCAGTTCTTC; CDR3 protein: CASALTRTYNEQFF
D gene: .; clone size: .; CDR3 length: 16; J gene: TRBJ2-1; V gene: TRBV12-3/TRBV12-4; CDR3 DNA: TGTGCCAGCAGTCCGACGGAGGGACCGAACTACAATGAGCAGTTCTTC; CDR3 protein: CASSPTEGPNYNEQFF
D gene: .; clone size: few; CDR3 length: 16; J gene: TRBJ2-5; V gene: TRBV6-1; CDR3 DNA: TGTGCCAGCAGTGAATCTCCACTAGCCCCACAAGAGACCCAGTACTTC; CDR3 protein: CASSESPLAPQETQYF
D gene: TRBD1; clone size: .; CDR3 length: 14; J gene: TRBJ2-7; V gene: TRBV6-1; CDR3 DNA: TGTGCCAGCACCCCCACAGGGGACCCCTACGAGCAGTACTTC; CDR3 protein: CASTPTGDPYEQYF
D gene: .; clone size: .; CDR3 length: 14; J gene: TRBJ2-5; V gene: TRBV27; CDR3 DNA: TGTGCCAGCAGTGTTCGACGGGGATACAATGAGCAGTACTTC; CDR3 protein: CASSVRRGYNEQYF
D gene: TRBD1; clone size: few; CDR3 length: 16; J gene: TRBJ2-3; V gene: TRBV12-5; CDR3 DNA: TGTGCTAGTGGTTTTGGGACAGGGTATGCGACAGATACGCAGTATTTT; CDR3 protein: CASGFGTGYATDTQYF
D gene: .; clone size: .; CDR3 length: 17; J gene: TRBJ2-3; V gene: TRBV7-2; CDR3 DNA: TGTGCCAGCAGCTTAGGTCTCAGGGGGGGGAGCACAGATACGCAGTATTTT; CDR3 protein: CASSLGLRGGSTDTQYF
D gene: .; clone size: .; CDR3 length: 11; J gene: TRBJ2-5; V gene: TRBV5-1; CDR3 DNA: TGCGCCAGCAGCTTCAGGGAGACCCAGTACTTC; CDR3 protein: CASSFRETQYF
D gene: .; clone size: .; CDR3 length: 14; J gene: TRBJ2-1; V gene: TRBV6-6; CDR3 DNA: TGTGCCAGCAGCCCAGGGTTCGAATACAATGAGCAGTTCTTC; CDR3 protein: CASSPGFEYNEQFF
D gene: TRBD2; clone size: .; CDR3 length: 14; J gene: TRBJ2-7; V gene: TRBV5-4; CDR3 DNA: TGTGCCAGCAGCTTGGTGATAGCGGGAGCCGAGCAGTACTTC; CDR3 protein: CASSLVIAGAEQYF
D gene: .; clone size: few; CDR3 length: 15; J gene: TRBJ2-3; V gene: TRBV6-5; CDR3 DNA: TGTGCCAGCAGTAGGGGGGGACAGTCCACAGATACGCAGTATTTT; CDR3 protein: CASSRGGQSTDTQYF
D gene: TRBD2; clone size: .; CDR3 length: 17; J gene: TRBJ2-1; V gene: TRBV6-6; CDR3 DNA: TGTGCCAGCAGTTACAATCCCCTAGCGGTCTCCTACAATGAGCAGTTCTTC; CDR3 protein: CASSYNPLAVSYNEQFF
D gene: TRBD2; clone size: .; CDR3 length: 17; J gene: TRBJ2-1; V gene: TRBV11-2; CDR3 DNA: TGTGCCAGCAGCTTAGTACCTCCGGGACTAGCGGGGACGAAGCAGTTCTTC; CDR3 protein: CASSLVPPGLAGTKQFF
D gene: .; clone size: .; CDR3 length: 14; J gene: TRBJ2-3; V gene: TRBV6-1; CDR3 DNA: TGTGCCAGCAGTGAATCGTCGGGGCCGGATACGCAGTATTTT; CDR3 protein: CASSESSGPDTQYF
D gene: .; clone size: .; CDR3 length: 15; J gene: TRBJ2-3; V gene: TRBV6-8; CDR3 DNA: TGTGCCAGCACCGACTCCTCAGGCGGCACAGATACGCAGTATTTT; CDR3 protein: CASTDSSGGTDTQYF